This TCR beta chain emerged from a study of early stage breast cancer tumors. Study details: Twelve of the 16 invasive tumors were ER+, PR+ and HER2-. Among about twelve ER+/PR+/HER2- tumors, eight were ductal, four lobular.

This clone appeared a few times. This CDR3 region has 16 residues. The germline V gene encodes CDR1 MGHRA and CDR2 YSYEKL. The V gene end was trimmed by 4 bases and the J gene end by 4 bases; junction bases not matched to a gene: 10. Some clones are missing from TCRdb's copy, which holds only in-frame ones; the method was immunoSEQ multiplex PCR. The data show approximately 30,000 clones, with roughly 50% seen just once and 7% to 9% held by the top ten. The TCR was taken from a person aged 45-60 years with breast cancer. The chain uses TRBV4-1 and TRBJ2-7, with 10 bases lining up with TRBD2. Sequencing used breast tumor tissue. The chain's CDR3 is CASSLHLGLAAYEQYF. The CDR3 coding sequence is TGCGCCAGCAGCCTACACTTAGGACTAGCGGCGTACGAGCAGTACTTC.